These 21 T cell receptor beta chains came from one sample sequenced in a study of cytomegalovirus exposure and HLA in healthy donors. The repertoire was sequenced with immunoSEQ multiplex PCR; TCRdb's copy has only in-frame clones and lacks some. The sample holds some 100,000 clones; 88% are singletons and the top ten take approximately 2%. Sequenced: PBMCs. The receptors were gathered from a woman between 18 and 29 years old in good health and CMV-seronegative.

V usage is TRBV5-1 and J usage is TRBJ2-3; 11 positions match TRBD2. The germline gives CDR1 SGHRS, CDR2 YFSETQ. The CDR3 extends over 19 amino acids. Trimming at V came to 4 bases and at J to 2 bases, leaving 15 bases not matched to a gene. The CDR3 nucleotides are TGCGCCAGCAGCCCATCGGCTACTAGCGGGAGCCTTTACACAGATACGCAGTATTTT. Residues: CASSPSATSGSLYTDTQYF.

This chain uses TRBV5-4 with TRBJ2-7; D possibly corresponds to TRBD2 (5 bases). This CDR3 spans 13 amino acids. CDR1 is SGHNT and CDR2 is YYREEE in the germline V gene (reference sequence). V was pared by 0 bases and J by 2 bases, with 6 bases between. The CDR3 DNA sequence: TGTGCCAGCAGCTTGGAGCGGACCTACGAGCAGTACTTC. Translated, it gives CASSLERTYEQYF.

The chain joins TRBV28 to TRBJ2-7, with D possibly TRBD1 on 6 matching bases. With 3 bases removed from V and 2 bases from J, the gap between germline ends came to 11 bases. This CDR3 contains 14 residues. Germline V gene data show CDR1 as MDHEN and CDR2 as SYDVKM. CDR3 protein: CASSFPDSPYEQYF. The CDR3 coding sequence is TGTGCCAGCAGTTTCCCGGACAGTCCCTACGAGCAGTACTTC.

The chain carries TRBV5-6 and TRBJ2-7; D is unresolved. Trimming stripped 4 bases from V and 0 bases from J, with 5 bases between. The CDR3 loop spans 12 amino acids. CDR1 and CDR2 from the germline V gene are SGHDT and YYEEEE. The CDR3 sequence is CASSVVSYEQYF. The CDR3 DNA sequence: TGTGCCAGCAGCGTCGTCTCCTACGAGCAGTACTTC.

V is TRBV5-1 and J is TRBJ2-7, with TRBD1 identical over 7 bases. Germline CDR1 and CDR2: SGHRS and YFSETQ. This CDR3 is 13 amino acids long. J lost 3 bases, V lost 5 bases, and 5 bases had no gene match. CDR3 nucleotides: TGCGCCAGCAGTATTGACAGGGTCTACGAGCAGTACTTC. Amino acid sequence: CASSIDRVYEQYF.

The V and J genes are TRBV5-1 and TRBJ1-2; weak D call: TRBD1 (5 bases). The CDR3 consists of 14 residues. The germline V gene has CDR1 SGHRS and CDR2 YFSETQ. V was clipped by 2 bases and J by 2 bases, with 10 bases between them. This CDR3 is CASSFSDNNYGYTF. CDR3 nucleotide sequence: TGCGCCAGCAGCTTTTCGGACAACAACTATGGCTACACCTTC.

The chain uses TRBV11-2 and TRBJ2-1, with 11 bases matching TRBD2. The CDR3 sequence is 17 residues long. The germline V gene has CDR1 SGHAT and CDR2 FQNNGV. The V segment lost 5 bases and the J segment 5 bases; nucleotides outside the gene matches: 11. The CDR3 DNA reads as TGTGCCAGCAGCCTAGGGGTAGCGGGGGGGCCAAACAATGAGCAGTTCTTC. This encodes CASSLGVAGGPNNEQFF. The full variable domain, in which reference TRBV11-2 and TRBJ2-1 provide the parts outside the CDR3, is EAGVAQSPRYKIIEKRQSVAFWCNPISGHATLYWYQQILGQGPKLLIQFQNNGVVDDSQLPKDRFSAERLKGVDSTLKIQPAKLEDSAVYLCASSLGVAGGPNNEQFFGPGTRLTVL.

The gene calls are TRBV6-1 and TRBJ1-2; no reliable D call. The V end lost 4 bases, the J end lost 7 bases, and 19 bases lay between the germline ends. This CDR3 spans 15 amino acids. Germline CDR1 and CDR2: MNHNS and SASEGT. The CDR3 loop is CASSVGSEGWRGYTF. The CDR3 coding sequence is TGTGCCAGCAGTGTAGGGTCGGAGGGATGGCGTGGCTACACCTTC.

V usage is TRBV15 and J usage is TRBJ2-7; D is possibly TRBD2 (5 bases). In germline, CDR1 is LNHNV, CDR2 YYDKDF (reference sequence). The germline V and J ends were trimmed by 6 bases and 3 bases, with 15 bases remaining between them. This CDR3 spans 14 amino acids. The CDR3 nucleotides are TGTGCCACCAGAAAGGACTTTTTCCTCTACGAGCAGTACTTC. This sequence encodes CATRKDFFLYEQYF.

This clone was counted once. CDR3 in amino acids: CASSLIRGFHLGEKLFF. CDR3 coding DNA: TGTGCCAGCAGTTTGATTCGGGGGTTCCACTTGGGAGAAAAACTGTTTTTT. The chain uses TRBV28 and TRBJ1-4; D perhaps matches TRBD1 (5 bases). CDR1 MDHEN and CDR2 SYDVKM come from the germline V gene. This CDR3 has 17 amino acids. Trimming removed 3 bases from V and 8 bases from J, with 22 bases in between.

This clone came up a few times. CDR3: CASSVGTGFVEQYF. DNA of the CDR3: TGTGCCAGCAGCGTAGGGACAGGATTTGTCGAGCAGTACTTC. The chain employs TRBV9 and TRBJ2-7, with 7 bases that match TRBD1. Looked up from germline, CDR1 is SGDLS and CDR2 is YYNGEE. V dropped 0 bases and J dropped 6; count of bases not matched to a gene: 6. The CDR3 loop spans 14 amino acids.

As regards this clone: The junction shows a germline mismatch at one end, possibly a read error. This chain connects TRBV2 to TRBJ2-2, with 8 bases aligning to TRBD1. Germline values: CDR1 SNHLY, CDR2 FYNNEI. The CDR3 runs 17 residues. DNA of the CDR3: TGTGCCAGCCGTGAGCCTCCGGGACAGGCGAACACCGGGGAGCTGTTTTTT. This translates into CASREPPGQANTGELFF.

This chain joins TRBV7-2 and TRBJ1-2; TRBD1 might be the D (6 bases). V lost 5 bases and J 1 base, leaving 14 bases between the germline ends. Germline V gives CDR1 SGHTA, CDR2 FQGNSA. This CDR3 is 15 amino acids long. The DNA for the CDR3 is TGTGCCAGCAGCCCAGGGGTTGCCGGTAACTATGGCTACACCTTC. Translating gives CASSPGVAGNYGYTF.

This clone was recorded once. This chain links TRBV4-2 with TRBJ2-7; D unresolved. The CDR3 covers 15 residues. Germline CDR1 and CDR2: LGHNA and YNFKEQ. The V and J ends lost 0 bases and 3 bases respectively, with 12 bases between them. The CDR3 DNA sequence: TGTGCCAGCAGCCAAGATTCAGGTTACCTCTACGAGCAGTACTTC. This encodes CASSQDSGYLYEQYF.

A word on this clone: One junction end disagrees with the germline gene, perhaps due to a read error. This chain links TRBV2 with TRBJ2-7, with 7 bases fitting TRBD1. Germline lookup yields CDR1 SNHLY and CDR2 FYNNEI. This CDR3 has 12 amino acids. In DNA, the CDR3 is TGTGCCAGCAGTCCCCATCCGGGACAGCTTCTCTTC. Encoded protein: CASSPHPGQLLF.

The V call is TRBV6-1, the J call TRBJ1-2, with 9 bases aligning to TRBD1. The CDR3 length is 12 residues. Trimming cost V 8 bases and J 7 bases; bases outside gene matches: 5. CDR1 and CDR2 from the germline V gene are MNHNS and SASEGT. The CDR3, as DNA: TGTGCCAGCGGAGGGACAGGGCTTGGCTACACCTTC. Translated, it gives CASGGTGLGYTF.

The V and J genes are TRBV4-1 and TRBJ2-3; TRBD1 might be the D (5 bases). Germline V gives CDR1 MGHRA, CDR2 YSYEKL. The CDR3 contains 14 residues. V was clipped by 0 bases and J by 1 base, with 5 bases between them. CDR3 region: CASSQEGGTDTQYF. CDR3 DNA: TGCGCCAGCAGCCAAGAAGGGGGCACAGATACGCAGTATTTT.

The chain carries TRBV4-3 and TRBJ2-3; no definite D call. Deletions cut 0 bases from V and 0 bases from J, with 16 bases between. The CDR3 totals 18 residues. Germline V gene sequence: CDR1 LGHNA, CDR2 YSLEER. The CDR3 loop is CASSQETPTTLSTDTQYF. DNA for the CDR3: TGCGCCAGCAGCCAAGAGACTCCCACCACTCTTAGCACAGATACGCAGTATTTT.

The genes are TRBV7-3 and TRBJ2-3, with 9 positions matching TRBD2. The V and J ends lost 2 bases and 2 bases, in that order; junction bases with no gene match: 2. The CDR3 contains 15 residues. Germline CDR1 is SGHTA and CDR2 is FQGTGA. CDR3 in amino acids: CASSLAGGYTDTQYF. CDR3 nucleotides: TGTGCCAGCAGCTTAGCGGGAGGGTACACAGATACGCAGTATTTT. Full variable domain (rest looked up from reference TRBV7-3 and TRBJ2-3): GAGVSQTPSNKVTEKGKYVELRCDPISGHTALYWYRQSLGQGPEFLIYFQGTGAADDSGLPNDRFFAVRPEGSVSTLKIQRTERGDSAVYLCASSLAGGYTDTQYFGPGTRLTVL.

CDR3 DNA: TGTGCCAGCAGGGTCTTCGGGTTGGCCCAGCATTTT. It yields the protein CASRVFGLAQHF. The V call is TRBV28, the J call TRBJ1-5; unclear D gene. The CDR3 is 12 amino acids. The V end was cut by 6 bases, the J end by 11 bases, with 14 bases between. Germline V gives CDR1 MDHEN, CDR2 SYDVKM.

In DNA form, the CDR3 reads TGTGCCAGCAGCTTAGGAGTCGGGGAGCTGTTTTTT. It encodes CASSLGVGELFF. This sequence joins TRBV7-6 and TRBJ2-2; no definite D call. This CDR3 contains 12 residues. The V gene's germline CDR1 is SGHVS and CDR2 FNYEAQ. Between the trimmed V and J ends, which lost 1 base and 7 bases, there was a span of 4 bases.